This T cell receptor beta chain came from a study of T cell responses to AZD1222 COVID-19 vaccine. Study overall: Pooling of second doses given at about 4 or about 12 weeks was done.

Note on this clone: Its antigen is currently unknown.

Profiling relied on immunoSEQ multiplex PCR, and the TCRdb table lists in-frame clones only, not all of them. The sample records some 150,000 clones, roughly nine tenths being singletons. The study, taken as a whole, reports: Close to half of spike-specific TCRs reportedly recognize unmutated variant regions. Baseline serology detected seropositivity in only 5 to 7 AZD1222 recipients.

The sequencing here drew on peripheral blood, taken on day 0 of AZD1222 vaccination. The sequence was collected from an adult in good health.

In nucleotides, the CDR3 is TGTGCCAGCAGCTTGCTTGACAGGGCGGAAAACACCATATATTTT. Amino acids: CASSLLDRAENTIYF. This chain uses TRBV9 with TRBJ1-3; 7 positions agree with TRBD1. There are 15 residues in the CDR3. Germline V gives CDR1 SGDLS, CDR2 YYNGEE. V lost 4 bases and J lost 6; bases outside the gene matches: 10.